The clone carrying this T cell receptor (beta chain) is a singleton in its sample. As yet, its antigen is unknown. This table comes from immunoSEQ multiplex PCR, and its TCRdb copy is limited to in-frame clones, with some not included. The profile shows about 140,000 clones, over 85% of them singletons. This record belongs to a study of T cell responses to AZD1222 COVID-19 vaccine. Broader study findings: Donor demographics were predominantly white British with a female majority; clonal diversity may be underestimated.

This CDR3 has 12 residues. Between the trimmed V and J ends, which lost 7 bases and 6 bases, there was a span of 11 bases. The chain combines TRBV12-3 or TRBV12-4 with TRBJ2-3; D unclear. This receptor was obtained from an adult in good health. This specimen consisted of peripheral blood, obtained on day 0 of MenACWY control vaccination. This chain's CDR3 is CASTRPPDTQYF. CDR3 sequence (DNA): TGTGCCAGCACCCGACCCCCGGATACGCAGTATTTT.